This T cell receptor beta chain was documented in a study of cytomegalovirus exposure and HLA in healthy donors. In nominal health when sampled, donors likely had unrecorded immune exposures nonetheless. Use of 60 Vbeta and 13 Jbeta primers characterized the PCR. The method was immunoSEQ multiplex PCR; TCRdb's version includes in-frame clones alone and lacks a portion of them. Among about 170,000 clones, more than 70% were seen once, and the ten largest hold approximately 1.5%. This sequence was found in a male donor in good health and CMV-seronegative. Sequencing input: PBMCs.

The DNA for the CDR3 is TGCGCCAGCAGCTTGGACAGGTTGTCTTCACCCCTCCACTTT. Amino acid sequence: CASSLDRLSSPLHF. The chain joins TRBV5-1 to TRBJ1-6; weak D call: TRBD1 (5 bases). This CDR3 region has 14 residues. Germline V gene data show CDR1 as SGHRS and CDR2 as YFSETQ. V was shortened by 0 bases and J by 9 bases, with 10 bases between the two germline ends.